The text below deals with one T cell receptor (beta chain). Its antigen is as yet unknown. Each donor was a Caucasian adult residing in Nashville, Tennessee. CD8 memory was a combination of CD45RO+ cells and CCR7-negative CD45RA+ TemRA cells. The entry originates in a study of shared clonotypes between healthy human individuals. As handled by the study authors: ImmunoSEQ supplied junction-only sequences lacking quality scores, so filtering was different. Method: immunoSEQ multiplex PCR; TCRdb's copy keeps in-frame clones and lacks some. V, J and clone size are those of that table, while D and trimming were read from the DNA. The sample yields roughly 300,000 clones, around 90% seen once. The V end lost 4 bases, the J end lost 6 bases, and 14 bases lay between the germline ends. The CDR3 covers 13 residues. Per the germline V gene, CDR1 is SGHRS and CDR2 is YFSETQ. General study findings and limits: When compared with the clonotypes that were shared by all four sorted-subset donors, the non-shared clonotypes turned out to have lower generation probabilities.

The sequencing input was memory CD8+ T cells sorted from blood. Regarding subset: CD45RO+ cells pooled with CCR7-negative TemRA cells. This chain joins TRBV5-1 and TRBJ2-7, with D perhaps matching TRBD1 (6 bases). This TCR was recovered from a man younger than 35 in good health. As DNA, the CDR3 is TGCGCCAGCAGCCCCACACAGGGTATCGAGCAGTACTTC. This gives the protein CASSPTQGIEQYF.